The clone carrying this T cell receptor beta chain has just a few counts. These data originate in a study of T-cell reconstitution after alpha-beta-depleted transplantation in children. Molecular barcoding with unique molecular identifiers was used for the TCRbeta library. One entry per CDR3 protein results from TCRdb running MiXCR on the PCR reads. The sample contains around 500,000 distinct CDR3 sequences, 9.5% to 15% of which appear only once. The V end was cut by 10 bases, the J end by 8 bases, with 24 bases between. Per germline, CDR1 MNHEY and CDR2 SVGEGT. The CDR3 runs 15 residues. The V gene is TRBV6-2 or TRBV6-3, the J gene TRBJ2-1, with D uncertain. The sequence came from a human donor who donated a stem cell graft to a child with combined immunodeficiency. Sample: PBMCs from the stem cell graft donor, taken from the stem cell graft. CDR3 loop: CAIRPNRWPQDEQFF. The CDR3 nucleotides are TGTGCCATCAGGCCCAATCGGTGGCCCCAGGATGAGCAGTTCTTC.